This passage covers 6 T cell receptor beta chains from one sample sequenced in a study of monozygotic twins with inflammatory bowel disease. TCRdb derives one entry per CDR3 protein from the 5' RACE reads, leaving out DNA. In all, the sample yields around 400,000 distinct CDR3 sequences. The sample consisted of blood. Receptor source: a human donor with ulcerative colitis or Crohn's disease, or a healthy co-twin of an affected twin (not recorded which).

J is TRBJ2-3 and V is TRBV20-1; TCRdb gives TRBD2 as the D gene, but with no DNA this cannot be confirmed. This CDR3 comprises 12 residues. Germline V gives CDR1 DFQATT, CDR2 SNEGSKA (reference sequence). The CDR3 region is CSTGLSTDTQYF.

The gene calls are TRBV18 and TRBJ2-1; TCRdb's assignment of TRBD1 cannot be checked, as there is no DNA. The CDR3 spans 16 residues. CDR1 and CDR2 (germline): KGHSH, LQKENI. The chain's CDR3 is CASSPPRGTGADEQFF.

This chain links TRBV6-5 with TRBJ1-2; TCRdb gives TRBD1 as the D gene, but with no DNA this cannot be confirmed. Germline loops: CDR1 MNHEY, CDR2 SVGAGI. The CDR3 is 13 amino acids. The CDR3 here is CASSYSSREGYTF.

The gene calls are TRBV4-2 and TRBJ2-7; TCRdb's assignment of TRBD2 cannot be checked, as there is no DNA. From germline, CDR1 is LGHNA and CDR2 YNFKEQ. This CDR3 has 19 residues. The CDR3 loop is CASSQDITGLAGGYSEQYF.

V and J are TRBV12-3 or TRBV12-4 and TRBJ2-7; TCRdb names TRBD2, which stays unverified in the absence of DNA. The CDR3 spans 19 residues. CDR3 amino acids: CASSSLGLGLAGELYEQYF.

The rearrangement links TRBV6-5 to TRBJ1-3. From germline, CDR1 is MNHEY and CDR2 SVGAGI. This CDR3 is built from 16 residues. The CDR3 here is CASSYSTTSSGNTIYF.